The present TCR beta chain was sequenced within a study of blood T cell repertoires in COVID-19. Ages ranged from roughly 18 to 100 years, with residence in around 24 US areas. Germline V gives CDR1 MRHNA, CDR2 SNTAGT. The length of the CDR3 is 13 residues. V was clipped by 6 bases and J by 1 base, with 9 bases between them. Original methodology: The authors estimated nucleated cell counts from reference gene primer amplification. Measured with immunoSEQ multiplex PCR; TCRdb has only the in-frame clones, and not every one. The V and J calls and the clone size are those of that table, but D and trimming were determined from the DNA. The sample lists approximately 240,000 clones, around 90% occurring once.

The V call is TRBV6-4, the J call TRBJ1-1; D is unclear. Sequenced material: PBMCs or T cells enriched from blood (not recorded which). The TCR comes from a woman between 18 and 29 years old who had recovered from COVID-19. CDR3 DNA sequence: TGTGCCAGCAGATATACAGCGAACACTGAAGCTTTCTTT. As protein: CASRYTANTEAFF.